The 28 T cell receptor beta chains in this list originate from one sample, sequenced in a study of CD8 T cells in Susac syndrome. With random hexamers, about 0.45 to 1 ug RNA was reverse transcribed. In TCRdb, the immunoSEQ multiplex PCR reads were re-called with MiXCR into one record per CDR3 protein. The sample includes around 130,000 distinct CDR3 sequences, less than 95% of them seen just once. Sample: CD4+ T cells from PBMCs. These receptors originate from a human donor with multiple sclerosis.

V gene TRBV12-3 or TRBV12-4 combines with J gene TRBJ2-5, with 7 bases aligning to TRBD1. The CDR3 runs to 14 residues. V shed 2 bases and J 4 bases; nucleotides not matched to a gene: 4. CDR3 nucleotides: TGTGCCAGCAGTTTAAGGGGGCCTCCAGAGACCCAGTACTTC. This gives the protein CASSLRGPPETQYF.

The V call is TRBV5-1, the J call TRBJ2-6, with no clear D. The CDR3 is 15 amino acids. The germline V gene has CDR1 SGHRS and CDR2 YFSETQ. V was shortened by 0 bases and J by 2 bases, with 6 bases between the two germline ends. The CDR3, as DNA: TGCGCCAGCAGCTTGGACCCGACTGGGGCCAACGTCCTGACTTTC. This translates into CASSLDPTGANVLTF. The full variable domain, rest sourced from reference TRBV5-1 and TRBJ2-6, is KAGVTQTPRYLIKTRGQQVTLSCSPISGHRSVSWYQQTPGQGLQFLFEYFSETQRNKGNFPGRFSGRQFSNSRSEMNVSTLELGDSALYLCASSLDPTGANVLTFGAGSRLTVL.

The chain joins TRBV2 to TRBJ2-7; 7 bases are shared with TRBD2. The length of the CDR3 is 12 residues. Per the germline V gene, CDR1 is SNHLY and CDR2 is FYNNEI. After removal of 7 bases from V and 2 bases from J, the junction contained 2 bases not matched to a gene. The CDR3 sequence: CASNAGAYEQYF. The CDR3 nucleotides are TGTGCCAGCAATGCGGGGGCCTACGAGCAGTACTTC.

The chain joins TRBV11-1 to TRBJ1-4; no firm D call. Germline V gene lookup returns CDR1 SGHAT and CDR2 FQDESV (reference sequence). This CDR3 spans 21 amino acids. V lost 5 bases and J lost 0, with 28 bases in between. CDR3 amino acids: CASSPTEGPTLRVATNEKLFF. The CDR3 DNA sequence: TGTGCCAGCAGCCCAACGGAAGGACCTACTTTACGAGTGGCAACTAATGAAAAACTGTTTTTT.

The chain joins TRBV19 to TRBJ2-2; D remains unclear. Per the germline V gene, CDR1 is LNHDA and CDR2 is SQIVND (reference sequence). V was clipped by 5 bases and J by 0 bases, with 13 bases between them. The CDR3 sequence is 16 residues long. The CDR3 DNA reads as TGTGCCAGTAGTTTCATTCCCACATCGAACACCGGGGAGCTGTTTTTT. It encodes CASSFIPTSNTGELFF.

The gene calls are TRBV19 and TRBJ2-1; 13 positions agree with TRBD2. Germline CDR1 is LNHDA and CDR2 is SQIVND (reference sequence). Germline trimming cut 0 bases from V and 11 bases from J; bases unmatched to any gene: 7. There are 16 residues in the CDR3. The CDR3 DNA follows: TGTGCCAGTAGTATAGAAACTAGCGGGGGGGTTGGGAAGCAGTTCTTC. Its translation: CASSIETSGGVGKQFF.

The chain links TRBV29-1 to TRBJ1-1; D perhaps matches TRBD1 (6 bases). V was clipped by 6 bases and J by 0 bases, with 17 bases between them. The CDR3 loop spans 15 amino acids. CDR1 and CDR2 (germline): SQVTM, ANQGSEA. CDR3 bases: TGCAGCGTCCAACCCCGGAGGGGGATGAACACTGAAGCTTTCTTT. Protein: CSVQPRRGMNTEAFF.

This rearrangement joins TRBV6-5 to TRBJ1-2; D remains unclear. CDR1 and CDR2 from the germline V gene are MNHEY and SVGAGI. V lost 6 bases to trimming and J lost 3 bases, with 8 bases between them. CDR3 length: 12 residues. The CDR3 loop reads CASSEKDYGYTF. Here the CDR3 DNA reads TGTGCCAGCAGCGAAAAGGACTATGGCTACACCTTC.

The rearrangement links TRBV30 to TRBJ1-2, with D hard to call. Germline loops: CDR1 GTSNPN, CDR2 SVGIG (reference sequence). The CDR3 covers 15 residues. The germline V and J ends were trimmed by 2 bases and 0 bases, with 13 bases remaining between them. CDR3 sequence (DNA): TGTGCCTGGAGTTTTGCCAGGAATACTAACTATGGCTACACCTTC. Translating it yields CAWSFARNTNYGYTF.

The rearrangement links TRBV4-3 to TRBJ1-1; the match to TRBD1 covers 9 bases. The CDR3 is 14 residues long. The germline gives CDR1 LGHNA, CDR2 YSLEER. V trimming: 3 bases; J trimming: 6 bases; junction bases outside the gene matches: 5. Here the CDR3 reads CASSHGDRVAEAFF. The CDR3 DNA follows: TGCGCCAGCAGCCACGGGGACAGGGTAGCTGAAGCTTTCTTT.

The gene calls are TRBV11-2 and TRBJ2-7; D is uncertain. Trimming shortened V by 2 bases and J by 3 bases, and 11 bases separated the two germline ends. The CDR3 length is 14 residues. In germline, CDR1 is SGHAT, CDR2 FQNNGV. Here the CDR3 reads CASSLKTQIYEQYF. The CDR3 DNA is TGTGCCAGCAGCTTAAAGACCCAGATCTACGAGCAGTACTTC.

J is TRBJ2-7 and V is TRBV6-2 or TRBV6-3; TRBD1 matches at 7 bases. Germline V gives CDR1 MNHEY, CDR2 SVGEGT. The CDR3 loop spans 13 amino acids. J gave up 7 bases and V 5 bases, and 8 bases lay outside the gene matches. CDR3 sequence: CASSRQGIWEQYF. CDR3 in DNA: TGTGCCAGCAGTCGACAGGGAATCTGGGAGCAGTACTTC.

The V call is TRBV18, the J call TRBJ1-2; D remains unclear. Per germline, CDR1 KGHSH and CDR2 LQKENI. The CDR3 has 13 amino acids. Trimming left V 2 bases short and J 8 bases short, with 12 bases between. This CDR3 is CASSPGLQEGYTF. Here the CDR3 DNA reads TGTGCCAGCTCACCAGGGCTCCAAGAAGGCTACACCTTC.

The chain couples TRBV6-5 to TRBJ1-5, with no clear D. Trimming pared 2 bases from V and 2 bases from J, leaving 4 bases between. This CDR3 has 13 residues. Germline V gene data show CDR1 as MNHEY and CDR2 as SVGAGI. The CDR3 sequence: CASSYGRNQPQHF. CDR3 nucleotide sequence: TGTGCCAGCAGTTACGGACGCAATCAGCCCCAGCATTTT.

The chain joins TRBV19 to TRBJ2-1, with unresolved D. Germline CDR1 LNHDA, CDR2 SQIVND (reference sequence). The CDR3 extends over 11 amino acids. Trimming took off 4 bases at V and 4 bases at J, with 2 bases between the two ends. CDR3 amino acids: CASSNYNEQFF. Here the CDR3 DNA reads TGTGCCAGTAGTAATTACAATGAGCAGTTCTTC.

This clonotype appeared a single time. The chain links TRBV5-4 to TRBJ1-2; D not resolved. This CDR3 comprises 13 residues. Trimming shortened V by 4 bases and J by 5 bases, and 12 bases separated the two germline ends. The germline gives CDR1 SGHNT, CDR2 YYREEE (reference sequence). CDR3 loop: CASSKGPTYGYTF. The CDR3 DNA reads TGTGCCAGCAGCAAAGGACCCACTTATGGCTACACCTTC.

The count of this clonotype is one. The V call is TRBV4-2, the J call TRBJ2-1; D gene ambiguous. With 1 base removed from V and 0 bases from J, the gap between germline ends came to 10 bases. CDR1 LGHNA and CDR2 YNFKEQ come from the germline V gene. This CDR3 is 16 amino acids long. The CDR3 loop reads CASSQGSSDSYNEQFF. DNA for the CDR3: TGTGCCAGCAGCCAAGGGAGCAGCGACTCCTACAATGAGCAGTTCTTC.

The CDR3 sequence is CASSNYRAGSEQFF. CDR3 coding DNA: TGTGCCAGCAGCAACTACAGGGCGGGCAGTGAGCAGTTCTTC. V and J are TRBV3-1 and TRBJ2-1; D perhaps matches TRBD1 (6 bases). Per germline, CDR1 LGHDT and CDR2 YNNKEL (reference sequence). V lost 5 bases and J 9 bases, leaving 17 bases between the germline ends. There are 14 residues in the CDR3.

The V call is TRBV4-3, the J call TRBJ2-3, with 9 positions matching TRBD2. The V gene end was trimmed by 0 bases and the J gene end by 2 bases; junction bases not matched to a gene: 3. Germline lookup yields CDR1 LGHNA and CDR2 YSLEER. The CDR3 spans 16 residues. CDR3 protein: CASSQEASGVTDTQYF. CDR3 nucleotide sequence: TGCGCCAGCAGCCAAGAGGCTAGCGGGGTCACAGATACGCAGTATTTT.

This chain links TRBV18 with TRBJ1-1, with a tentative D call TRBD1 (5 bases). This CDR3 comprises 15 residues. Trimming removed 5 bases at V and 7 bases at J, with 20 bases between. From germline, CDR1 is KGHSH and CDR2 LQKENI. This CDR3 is CASSSADWGGGEAFF. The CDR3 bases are TGTGCCAGCTCATCCGCCGATTGGGGGGGAGGTGAAGCTTTCTTT.

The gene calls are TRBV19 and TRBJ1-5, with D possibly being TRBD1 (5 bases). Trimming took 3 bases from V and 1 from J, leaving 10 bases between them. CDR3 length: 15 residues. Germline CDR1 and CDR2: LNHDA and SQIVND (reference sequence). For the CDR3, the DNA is TGTGCCAGTAGTATGGTCGGGGCCAGCAATCAGCCCCAGCATTTT. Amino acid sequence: CASSMVGASNQPQHF.

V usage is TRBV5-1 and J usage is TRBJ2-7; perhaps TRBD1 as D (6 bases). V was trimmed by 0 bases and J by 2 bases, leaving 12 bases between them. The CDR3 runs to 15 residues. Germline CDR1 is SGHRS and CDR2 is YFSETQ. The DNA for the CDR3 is TGCGCCAGCAGCTTGGCCTCGGACAGCACCTACGAGCAGTACTTC. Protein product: CASSLASDSTYEQYF.

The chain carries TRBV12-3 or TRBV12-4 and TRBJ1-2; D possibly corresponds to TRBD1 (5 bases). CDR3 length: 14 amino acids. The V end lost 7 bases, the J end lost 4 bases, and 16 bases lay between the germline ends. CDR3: CASTRGGASYGYTF. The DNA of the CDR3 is TGTGCCAGCACCCGAGGTGGGGCGAGCTATGGCTACACCTTC.

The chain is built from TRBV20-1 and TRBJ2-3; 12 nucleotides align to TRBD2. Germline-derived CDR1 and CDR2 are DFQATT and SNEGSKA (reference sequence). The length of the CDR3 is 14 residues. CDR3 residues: CNAPGLAGSDTQYF. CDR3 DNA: TGCAATGCCCCAGGACTAGCGGGATCAGATACGCAGTATTTT.

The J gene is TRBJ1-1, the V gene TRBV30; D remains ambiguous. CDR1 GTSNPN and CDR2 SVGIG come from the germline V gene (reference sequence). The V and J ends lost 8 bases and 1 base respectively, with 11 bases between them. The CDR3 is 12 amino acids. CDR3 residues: CALVPGNTEAFF. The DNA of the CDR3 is TGTGCCCTCGTCCCGGGGAACACTGAAGCTTTCTTT.

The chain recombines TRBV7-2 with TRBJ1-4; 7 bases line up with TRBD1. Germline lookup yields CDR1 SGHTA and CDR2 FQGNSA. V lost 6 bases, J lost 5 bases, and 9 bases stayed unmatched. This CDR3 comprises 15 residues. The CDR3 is CASRRPGQWNEKLFF. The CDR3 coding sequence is TGTGCCAGCAGGCGCCCGGGACAGTGGAATGAAAAACTGTTTTTT.

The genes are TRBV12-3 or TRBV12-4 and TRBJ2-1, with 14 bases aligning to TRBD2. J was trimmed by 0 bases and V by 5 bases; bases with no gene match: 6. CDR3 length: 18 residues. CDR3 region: CASSLSGTSGGSYNEQFF. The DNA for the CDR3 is TGTGCCAGCAGTCTATCCGGGACTAGCGGGGGCTCCTACAATGAGCAGTTCTTC.

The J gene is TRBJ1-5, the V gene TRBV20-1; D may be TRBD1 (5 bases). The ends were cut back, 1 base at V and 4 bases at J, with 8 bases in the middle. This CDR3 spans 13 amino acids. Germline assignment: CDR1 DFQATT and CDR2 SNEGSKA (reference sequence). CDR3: CSARAEGNQPQHF. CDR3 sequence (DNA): TGCAGTGCTAGAGCCGAGGGGAATCAGCCCCAGCATTTT.